This record concerns one TCR beta chain sequence. The antigen remains unidentified. The record originates from a study of shared clonotypes between healthy human individuals. The study's findings and limits: The low donor count limited represented genetic and exposure-history diversity.

TCRdb's copy holds only in-frame clones and misses some; the assay was immunoSEQ multiplex PCR. The repertoire consists of 1.6 million or so clones, with less than 99% occurring once and the leading ten covering 0.3% to 0.45%. Trimming at V came to 1 base and at J to 0 bases, leaving 2 bases not matched to a gene. The CDR3 length is 15 residues. Germline CDR1 and CDR2: MGHRA and YSYEKL. The clonotype originates from a man aged 25-45 years in good health. The V gene is TRBV4-1, the J gene TRBJ2-7; the match to TRBD2 covers 8 bases. The sample comprised naive CD4+ T cells sorted from blood. Sample subset: CD45RA+ positively selected. The CDR3 DNA is TGCGCCAGCAGCCAAGTAACTAGCGGCTCCTACGAGCAGTACTTC. Translating it yields CASSQVTSGSYEQYF.